This passage covers 23 T cell receptor beta chains from one sample sequenced in a study of cytomegalovirus exposure and HLA in healthy donors. This PCR relied on a set of 60 Vbeta primers and 13 Jbeta primers. The data were produced by immunoSEQ multiplex PCR, yet TCRdb's version contains in-frame clones alone and is incomplete. This sample's table reports around 140,000 clones. Sequences were obtained from PBMCs. These receptors were obtained from a male donor in good health and CMV-seronegative.

The genes are TRBV5-1 and TRBJ2-4; 8 nucleotides agree with TRBD2. Germline CDR1 and CDR2: SGHRS and YFSETQ. The J segment lost 0 bases and the V segment lost 0 bases, leaving 14 bases of the junction unmatched. CDR3 length: 20 amino acids. The CDR3 DNA follows: TGCGCCAGCAGCTTGGCGTCCGAGCGGGGGTTCCCAACAGCCAAAAACATTCAGTACTTC. Translation: CASSLASERGFPTAKNIQYF.

J is TRBJ2-3 and V is TRBV4-2; maybe TRBD1 (6 bases). Trimming pared 5 bases from V and 3 bases from J, leaving 12 bases between. The CDR3 length is 14 residues. The germline CDR1 and CDR2 sequences are LGHNA and YNFKEQ. The CDR3 loop is CASSDRQATDTQYF. The CDR3 bases are TGTGCCAGCAGCGACCGACAGGCGACAGATACGCAGTATTTT.

V and J are TRBV6-1 and TRBJ1-1; D remains unclear. In germline, CDR1 is MNHNS, CDR2 SASEGT. This CDR3 contains 13 residues. Trimming stripped 5 bases from V and 4 bases from J, with 11 bases between. In DNA, the CDR3 is TGTGCCAGCAGTATAGGCAGGCGCACTGAAGCTTTCTTT. Translating it yields CASSIGRRTEAFF.

This rearrangement joins TRBV6-5 to TRBJ2-1; TRBD1 is a possible D gene (5 bases). Trimming removed 4 bases at V and 6 bases at J, with 13 bases between. Germline assignment: CDR1 MNHEY and CDR2 SVGAGI. The CDR3 extends over 14 amino acids. CDR3 nucleotide sequence: TGTGCCAGCAGTTCAGGGTTGCTCGGCAATGAGCAGTTCTTC. Residues: CASSSGLLGNEQFF.

The V and J genes are TRBV19 and TRBJ1-1; D unresolved. The CDR3 has 15 amino acids. Germline V gives CDR1 LNHDA, CDR2 SQIVND (reference sequence). The ends were cut back, 5 bases at V and 4 bases at J, with 17 bases in the middle. The CDR3 region is CASSPGEAIVTEAFF. CDR3 DNA: TGTGCCAGTAGTCCCGGTGAGGCAATCGTCACTGAAGCTTTCTTT.

The chain is built from TRBV30 and TRBJ2-7, with a tentative D call TRBD2 (6 bases). CDR1 and CDR2 (germline): GTSNPN, SVGIG (reference sequence). This CDR3 is built from 15 residues. V was pared by 8 bases and J by 9 bases, with 29 bases between. CDR3 sequence reads: CAGLRGDSSTQGQYF. CDR3 DNA: TGTGCCGGTCTAAGAGGGGACTCTTCCACTCAAGGGCAGTACTTC. Together with reference TRBV30 and TRBJ2-7, the CDR3 gives the full variable domain: SQTIHQWPATLVQPVGSPLSLECTVEGTSNPNLYWYRQAAGRGLQLLFYSVGIGQISSEVPQNLSASRPQDRQFILSSKKLLLSDSGFYLCAGLRGDSSTQGQYFGPGTRLTVT.

CDR3: CASSQKSTARNFNQPQHF. The CDR3 nucleotides are TGTGCCAGCAGCCAGAAGTCGACAGCTCGAAACTTCAATCAGCCCCAGCATTTT. The chain is built from TRBV4-2 and TRBJ1-5; perhaps TRBD1 as D (5 bases). Germline values: CDR1 LGHNA, CDR2 YNFKEQ. The V end lost 3 bases, the J end lost 3 bases, and 21 bases lay between the germline ends. This CDR3 contains 18 residues.

The V gene is TRBV30, the J gene TRBJ1-1; no clear D gene. V was shortened by 5 bases and J by 6 bases, with 19 bases between the two germline ends. Germline CDR1 and CDR2: GTSNPN and SVGIG (reference sequence). The CDR3 sequence is 14 residues long. The CDR3 is CAWGLGTGLAEAFF. CDR3 nucleotides: TGTGCCTGGGGTTTGGGTACTGGTCTAGCTGAAGCTTTCTTT.

The rearrangement joins TRBV19 to TRBJ1-1, with 8 positions matching TRBD1. CDR1 and CDR2 from the germline V gene are LNHDA and SQIVND (reference sequence). The CDR3 runs to 15 residues. V trimming: 5 bases; J trimming: 10 bases; junction bases outside the gene matches: 15. CDR3 coding DNA: TGTGCCAGTAGTCTAGGAGACAGGGGAGTATTGGGAGCTTTCTTT. This translates into CASSLGDRGVLGAFF.

The V and J genes are TRBV2 and TRBJ1-1; a possible D gene is TRBD1 (6 bases). V was clipped by 2 bases and J by 4 bases, with 14 bases between them. The CDR3 covers 15 residues. Germline lookup yields CDR1 SNHLY and CDR2 FYNNEI. CDR3 coding DNA: TGTGCCAGCAGTGAAACTACAGGGTTCGGCACTGAAGCTTTCTTT. This encodes CASSETTGFGTEAFF.

The chain is built from TRBV5-8 and TRBJ1-5; D ambiguous. The V and J ends lost 3 bases and 1 base respectively, with 5 bases between them. CDR1 and CDR2 (germline): SGHTS, YDEGEE. The CDR3 has 13 amino acids. CDR3 nucleotides: TGTGCCAGCAGCTACTTCAGCAATCAGCCCCAGCATTTT. Encoded protein: CASSYFSNQPQHF.

The chain is built from TRBV19 and TRBJ2-6, with D possibly TRBD2 on 5 matching bases. Trimming cost V 2 bases and J 1 base, with 9 bases left between them. Germline loops: CDR1 LNHDA, CDR2 SQIVND (reference sequence). There are 16 residues in the CDR3. The CDR3 DNA sequence: TGTGCCAGTAGTATATCGAGGGAGTCTGGGGCCAACGTCCTGACTTTC. As protein: CASSISRESGANVLTF.

The chain carries TRBV5-6 and TRBJ1-5; D may be TRBD1 (6 bases). CDR1 and CDR2 (germline): SGHDT, YYEEEE. Trimming shortened V by 3 bases and J by 1 base, and 17 bases separated the two germline ends. The length of the CDR3 is 17 residues. The CDR3 DNA reads as TGTGCCAGCAGCTGGGGCGGGGGCCGGGTGAGCAATCAGCCCCAGCATTTT. Amino acids: CASSWGGGRVSNQPQHF.

The V gene is TRBV7-8, the J gene TRBJ1-1; tentatively, D is TRBD1 (5 bases). Trimming took off 1 base at V and 1 base at J, with 7 bases between the two ends. Germline CDR1 is SGHVS and CDR2 is FQNEAQ. The CDR3 covers 14 residues. CDR3 in amino acids: CASSLVTGNTEAFF. The CDR3, as DNA: TGTGCCAGCAGCTTAGTTACAGGGAACACTGAAGCTTTCTTT.

The rearrangement links TRBV5-1 to TRBJ1-1; 7 bases match TRBD1. Germline CDR1 and CDR2: SGHRS and YFSETQ. CDR3 length: 15 amino acids. The V and J ends lost 5 bases and 5 bases, in that order; junction bases with no gene match: 12. CDR3 region: CASSLYRQGDTEAFF. CDR3 nucleotide sequence: TGCGCCAGCAGTTTATACAGACAGGGAGATACTGAAGCTTTCTTT.

This sequence joins TRBV27 and TRBJ2-3, with a tentative D call TRBD2 (6 bases). Germline CDR1 reads MNHEY; CDR2 reads SMNVEV (reference sequence). Trimming removed 1 base from V and 4 bases from J, with 9 bases in between. CDR3 length equals 14 residues. CDR3 region: CASSLWGVSDTQYF. The CDR3, as DNA: TGTGCCAGCAGTTTATGGGGGGTTTCAGATACGCAGTATTTT.

V is TRBV30 and J is TRBJ2-3; D remains unclear. CDR1 is GTSNPN and CDR2 is SVGIG in the germline V gene (reference sequence). The CDR3 loop spans 11 amino acids. V dropped 3 bases and J dropped 10 bases, with 11 bases sitting between them. The CDR3 DNA is TGTGCCTGGAGACCCAGTTCAGCGCAGTATTTT. It yields the protein CAWRPSSAQYF.

CDR3 amino acids: CASSPGGGVMYEQYF. CDR3 sequence (DNA): TGTGCCAGCAGCCCAGGGGGCGGAGTAATGTACGAGCAGTACTTC. V usage is TRBV7-2 and J usage is TRBJ2-7; the match to TRBD1 covers 8 bases. This CDR3 is 15 amino acids long. The J segment lost 4 bases and the V segment lost 5 bases, leaving 10 bases of the junction unmatched. Germline V CDR1 and CDR2: SGHTA, FQGNSA.

The chain couples TRBV9 to TRBJ2-5; D is uncertain. V was shortened by 4 bases and J by 4 bases, with 14 bases between the two germline ends. CDR1 and CDR2 (germline): SGDLS, YYNGEE. The CDR3 totals 14 residues. CDR3 loop: CASSPFNEAETQYF. The DNA of the CDR3 is TGTGCCAGCAGCCCTTTCAACGAGGCAGAGACCCAGTACTTC.

The rearrangement joins TRBV2 to TRBJ2-7; D remains unclear. With 5 bases removed from V and 2 bases from J, the gap between germline ends came to 16 bases. CDR3 length: 15 residues. CDR1 SNHLY and CDR2 FYNNEI come from the germline V gene. CDR3 protein: CASSPQDSPTYEQYF. The CDR3 nucleotides read TGTGCCAGCAGTCCTCAGGATTCCCCGACCTACGAGCAGTACTTC. The full variable domain, its missing parts supplied by reference TRBV2 and TRBJ2-7, is EPEVTQTPSHQVTQMGQEVILRCVPISNHLYFYWYRQILGQKVEFLVSFYNNEISEKSEIFDDQFSVERPDGSNFTLKIRSTKLEDSAMYFCASSPQDSPTYEQYFGPGTRLTVT.

The V call is TRBV19, the J call TRBJ1-5, with D tentatively TRBD1 (6 bases). The length of the CDR3 is 15 residues. From germline, CDR1 is LNHDA and CDR2 SQIVND (reference sequence). Trimming removed 1 base from V and 3 bases from J, with 10 bases in between. CDR3 residues: CASSIGTGNNQPQHF. CDR3 sequence (DNA): TGTGCCAGTAGTATAGGAACAGGGAACAATCAGCCCCAGCATTTT.

The rearrangement links TRBV7-2 to TRBJ1-5; possible D gene TRBD1, 5 bases. Germline V lookup: CDR1 SGHTA, CDR2 FQGNSA. Trimming pared 10 bases from V and 0 bases from J, leaving 16 bases between. The CDR3 contains 15 residues. In DNA, the CDR3 is TGTGCCACCGACAGAGAAGTACCTAGCAATCAGCCCCAGCATTTT. This encodes CATDREVPSNQPQHF.

The J gene is TRBJ1-1, the V gene TRBV4-1; the match to TRBD1 covers 7 bases. The ends lost 0 bases at V and 3 bases at J; junction bases unmatched: 4. Germline loops: CDR1 MGHRA, CDR2 YSYEKL. CDR3 size: 15 residues. CDR3 nucleotides: TGCGCCAGCAGCCAAGATAGGGGGCCTGACACTGAAGCTTTCTTT. Encoded protein: CASSQDRGPDTEAFF.